This T cell receptor (beta chain) was found in a study of radiotherapy plus CTLA-4 blockade in lung cancer. The repertoire was sequenced with immunoSEQ multiplex PCR; TCRdb's copy has only in-frame clones and lacks some. The sample holds about 45,000 clones, roughly 60% seen once. The CDR3 runs to 16 residues. J lost 3 bases, V lost 5 bases, and 8 bases had no gene match. CDR1 is LNHDA and CDR2 is SQIVND in the germline V gene (reference sequence). The input for sequencing was peripheral blood, taken from a patient treated with radiotherapy plus ipilimumab. The TCR originated in a human donor with non-small cell lung cancer who had a partial response to radiotherapy plus ipilimumab. The genes are TRBV19 and TRBJ2-1; TRBD2 aligns across 9 bases. CDR3: CASSPGGLARYNEQFF. The CDR3 DNA is TGTGCCAGTAGTCCCGGCGGACTAGCGCGCTACAATGAGCAGTTCTTC.